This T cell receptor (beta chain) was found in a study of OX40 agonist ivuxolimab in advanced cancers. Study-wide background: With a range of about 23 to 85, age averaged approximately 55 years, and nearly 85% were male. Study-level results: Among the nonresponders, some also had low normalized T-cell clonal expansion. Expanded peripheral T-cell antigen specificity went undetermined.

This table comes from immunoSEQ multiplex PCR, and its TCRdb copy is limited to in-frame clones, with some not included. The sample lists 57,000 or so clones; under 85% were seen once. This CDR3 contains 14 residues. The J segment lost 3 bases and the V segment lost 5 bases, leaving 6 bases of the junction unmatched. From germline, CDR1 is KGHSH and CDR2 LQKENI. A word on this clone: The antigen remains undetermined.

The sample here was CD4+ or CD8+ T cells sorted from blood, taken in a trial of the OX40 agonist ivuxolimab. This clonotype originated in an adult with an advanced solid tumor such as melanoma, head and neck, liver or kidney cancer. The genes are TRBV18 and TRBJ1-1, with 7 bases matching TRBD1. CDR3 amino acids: CASSSTGLDTEAFF. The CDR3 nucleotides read TGTGCCAGCTCATCGACAGGGCTAGACACTGAAGCTTTCTTT.